Each of the 18 T cell receptor beta chains below was sequenced from the same sample in a study of blood T cell repertoires in COVID-19. Libraries were prepared by immunoSEQ multiplex PCR; TCRdb keeps only in-frame clonotypes and omits some of them. The table records some 200,000 clones, around 81% of them present only once. Specimen: PBMCs or T cells enriched from blood (not recorded which). These TCRs come from a woman in her thirties or forties with acute COVID-19.

This rearrangement joins TRBV6-5 to TRBJ1-2, with 10 bases matching TRBD1. The CDR3 extends over 15 amino acids. Germline CDR1 MNHEY, CDR2 SVGAGI. The ends lost 11 bases at V and 2 bases at J; junction bases unmatched: 11. CDR3 protein: CAGRDRGTVNYGYTF. CDR3 in DNA: TGTGCCGGCCGGGACAGGGGAACGGTAAACTATGGCTACACCTTC.

The genes are TRBV19 and TRBJ2-7; D might be TRBD2 (5 bases). From germline, CDR1 is LNHDA and CDR2 SQIVND (reference sequence). The germline V and J ends were trimmed by 3 bases and 0 bases, with 9 bases remaining between them. The CDR3 extends over 14 amino acids. CDR3 sequence reads: CASSITLASYEQYF. CDR3 nucleotide sequence: TGTGCCAGTAGTATTACCCTAGCCTCCTACGAGCAGTACTTC.

This clone was observed a handful of times. The J gene is TRBJ1-5, the V gene TRBV25-1; D unresolved. Germline loops: CDR1 MGHDK, CDR2 SYGVNS. V was clipped by 6 bases and J by 4 bases, with 13 bases between them. The CDR3 length is 14 residues. CDR3 sequence reads: CASSGGAGNQPQHF. CDR3 sequence (DNA): TGTGCCAGCAGCGGAGGAGCGGGAAATCAGCCCCAGCATTTT.

The chain couples TRBV7-9 to TRBJ1-1, with 8 bases that match TRBD1. CDR1 and CDR2 (germline): SEHNR, FQNEAQ (reference sequence). V was pared by 2 bases and J by 8 bases, with 1 base of the junction left unmatched. The CDR3 runs to 12 residues. The CDR3 bases are TGTGCCAGCAGCTTATGGACAGGGGAAGCTTTCTTT. Translation gives CASSLWTGEAFF.

This chain connects TRBV2 to TRBJ1-2; TRBD1 matches 7 bases. CDR3 length: 13 amino acids. Germline V gene data show CDR1 as SNHLY and CDR2 as FYNNEI. V trimming: 6 bases; J trimming: 1 base; junction bases outside the gene matches: 2. The CDR3 DNA is TGTGCCAGCAGCGGGGACAGTAACTATGGCTACACCTTC. Translation gives CASSGDSNYGYTF.

The chain uses TRBV3-1 (or the pseudogene TRBV3-2) and TRBJ1-3; weak D call: TRBD1 (5 bases). CDR1 and CDR2 from the germline V gene are LGHDT and YNNKEL (reference sequence). V lost 2 bases, J lost 8 bases, and 7 bases lay in between. The CDR3 runs 12 residues. The CDR3 loop is CASSQWGDTIYF. The CDR3 region has the DNA TGTGCCAGCAGCCAATGGGGGGACACCATATATTTT.

The chain carries TRBV4-3 and TRBJ2-1; 10 bases are shared with TRBD2. The germline gives CDR1 LGHNA, CDR2 YSLEER. This CDR3 contains 16 residues. The trim removed 0 bases at V and 10 bases at J, leaving 9 bases unmatched. The CDR3 DNA reads as TGCGCCAGCAGCCAAGAAGGACTAGCGGCTATTAGGGAGCAGTTCTTC. It encodes CASSQEGLAAIREQFF.

Only one count was recorded for this clone. V is TRBV2 and J is TRBJ2-7, with a tentative D call TRBD1 (7 bases). V lost 10 bases and J lost 6, with 19 bases in between. CDR3 length: 13 residues. The germline CDR1 and CDR2 sequences are SNHLY and FYNNEI. The CDR3 loop reads CATQGGPPSEQYF. For the CDR3, the DNA is TGTGCCACCCAGGGGGGACCCCCGTCCGAGCAGTACTTC.

The rearrangement joins TRBV7-2 to TRBJ2-5; TRBD1 aligns across 8 bases. J lost 5 bases, V lost 4 bases, and 6 bases had no gene match. The CDR3 loop spans 14 amino acids. Germline V gene lookup returns CDR1 SGHTA and CDR2 FQGNSA. The chain's CDR3 is CASSYGQGGETQYF. The CDR3 DNA reads TGTGCCAGCAGCTATGGACAGGGCGGGGAGACCCAGTACTTC.

This chain links TRBV7-6 with TRBJ1-2; 9 bases match TRBD1. The CDR3 totals 19 residues. Losses at the gene ends were 5 bases for V and 4 bases for J; bases not matched to a gene: 20. In germline, CDR1 is SGHVS, CDR2 FNYEAQ. CDR3 in DNA: TGTGCCAGCAGCCCCCTACCCGGGACAGGGTTCGCTGCGGTCTATGGCTACACCTTC. Protein product: CASSPLPGTGFAAVYGYTF.

V gene TRBV9 combines with J gene TRBJ2-3, with D hard to call. From germline, CDR1 is SGDLS and CDR2 YYNGEE. Between the trimmed V and J ends, which lost 4 bases and 3 bases, there was a span of 15 bases. The CDR3 has 15 residues. CDR3 loop: CASSLGSSITDTQYF. CDR3 nucleotides: TGTGCCAGCAGCCTGGGCAGTTCAATTACAGATACGCAGTATTTT.

A few counts support this clone. The gene calls are TRBV4-1 and TRBJ1-1; D is uncertain. Germline loops: CDR1 MGHRA, CDR2 YSYEKL. V was pared by 0 bases and J by 7 bases, with 12 bases between. The CDR3 extends over 14 amino acids. CDR3 nucleotide sequence: TGCGCCAGCAGCCAAGATCCCCAACCAGGTGAAGCTTTCTTT. This sequence encodes CASSQDPQPGEAFF.

As to this clone: Distinct nucleotide sequences in the sample also encode this CDR3. The CDR3 DNA is TGCGCCAGCAGCTTGCGGGGGAATCAGCCCCAGCATTTT. Translating gives CASSLRGNQPQHF. This rearrangement joins TRBV5-1 to TRBJ1-5, with D possibly TRBD1 on 5 matching bases. The V and J ends lost 1 base and 4 bases respectively, with 6 bases between them. Germline V gene lookup returns CDR1 SGHRS and CDR2 YFSETQ. The CDR3 contains 13 residues.

The chain links TRBV19 to TRBJ2-3; possibly TRBD1 for D (6 bases). This CDR3 is 15 amino acids long. Germline-derived CDR1 and CDR2 are LNHDA and SQIVND (reference sequence). Trimming left V 7 bases short and J 0 bases short, with 14 bases between. CDR3 sequence (DNA): TGTGCCAGTACCGCGACAGGTCCTAGCACAGATACGCAGTATTTT. Its protein is CASTATGPSTDTQYF.

The gene calls are TRBV7-9 and TRBJ2-2; no reliable D call. The ends were cut back, 3 bases at V and 4 bases at J, with 15 bases in the middle. CDR1 SEHNR and CDR2 FQNEAQ come from the germline V gene (reference sequence). This CDR3 is built from 16 residues. The CDR3 spells CASSFGISSGTGELFF. CDR3 DNA: TGTGCCAGCAGCTTCGGCATCTCTTCGGGCACCGGGGAGCTGTTTTTT.

This chain uses TRBV29-1 with TRBJ1-2; D is uncertain. Germline V CDR1 and CDR2: SQVTM, ANQGSEA. V was cut by 4 bases and J by 3 bases, with 9 bases left in between. The CDR3 loop spans 12 amino acids. CDR3 region: CSVVQMDYGYTF. CDR3 nucleotide sequence: TGCAGCGTTGTGCAGATGGACTATGGCTACACCTTC.

The chain recombines TRBV11-2 with TRBJ1-2, with D tentatively TRBD1 (5 bases). The ends were cut back, 2 bases at V and 8 bases at J, with 12 bases in the middle. The CDR3 has 13 amino acids. Germline CDR1 and CDR2: SGHAT and FQNNGV. The CDR3 sequence is CASSLLGARGYTF. As DNA, the CDR3 is TGTGCCAGCAGCTTATTAGGGGCGCGGGGCTACACCTTC.

This sequence joins TRBV6-1 and TRBJ1-1; D gene uncertain. This CDR3 contains 18 residues. Per germline, CDR1 MNHNS and CDR2 SASEGT. V was pared by 0 bases and J by 0 bases, with 17 bases between. The CDR3 region is CASSEAREGQSLNTEAFF. In DNA form, the CDR3 reads TGTGCCAGCAGTGAAGCGCGGGAAGGGCAGAGCCTGAACACTGAAGCTTTCTTT.